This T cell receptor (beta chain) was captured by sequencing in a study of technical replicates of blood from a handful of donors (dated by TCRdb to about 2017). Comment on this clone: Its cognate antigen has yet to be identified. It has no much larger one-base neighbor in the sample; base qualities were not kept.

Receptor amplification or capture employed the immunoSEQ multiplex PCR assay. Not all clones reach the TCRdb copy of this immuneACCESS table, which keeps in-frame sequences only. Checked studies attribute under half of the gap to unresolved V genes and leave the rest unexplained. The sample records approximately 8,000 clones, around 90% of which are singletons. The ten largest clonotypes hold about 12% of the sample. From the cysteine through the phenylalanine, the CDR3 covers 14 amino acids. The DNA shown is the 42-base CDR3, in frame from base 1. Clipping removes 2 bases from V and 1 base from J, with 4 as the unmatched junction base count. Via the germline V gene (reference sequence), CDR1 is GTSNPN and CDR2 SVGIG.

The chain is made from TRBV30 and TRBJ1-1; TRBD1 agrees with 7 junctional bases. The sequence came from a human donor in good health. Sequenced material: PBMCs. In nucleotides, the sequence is TGTGCCTGGAGTCCCGGGACAGCGAACACTGAAGCTTTCTTT. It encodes CAWSPGTANTEAFF.